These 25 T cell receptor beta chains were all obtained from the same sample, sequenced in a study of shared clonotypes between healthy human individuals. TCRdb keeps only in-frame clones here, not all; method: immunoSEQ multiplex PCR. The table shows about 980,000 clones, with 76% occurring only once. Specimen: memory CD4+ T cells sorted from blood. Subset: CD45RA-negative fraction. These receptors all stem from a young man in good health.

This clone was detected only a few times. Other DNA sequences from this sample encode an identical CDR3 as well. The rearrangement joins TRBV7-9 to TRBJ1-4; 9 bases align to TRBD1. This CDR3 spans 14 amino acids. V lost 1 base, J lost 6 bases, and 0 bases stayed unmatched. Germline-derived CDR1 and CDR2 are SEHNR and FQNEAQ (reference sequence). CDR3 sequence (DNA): TGTGCCAGCAGCTTAGGACAGGGGGATGAAAAACTGTTTTTT. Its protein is CASSLGQGDEKLFF.

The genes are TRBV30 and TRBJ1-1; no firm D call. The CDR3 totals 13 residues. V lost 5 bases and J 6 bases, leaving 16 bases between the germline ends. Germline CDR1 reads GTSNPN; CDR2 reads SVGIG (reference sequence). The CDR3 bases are TGTGCCTGGGAAGGGTGGAGTGAATCTGAAGCTTTCTTT. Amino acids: CAWEGWSESEAFF.

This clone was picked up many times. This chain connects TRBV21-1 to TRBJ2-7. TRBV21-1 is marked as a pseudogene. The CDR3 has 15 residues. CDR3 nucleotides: TGTGCCAGCAGCTGCCAAAGGGTCGAGTCCTACGAGCAGTACTTC. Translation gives CASSCQRVESYEQYF.

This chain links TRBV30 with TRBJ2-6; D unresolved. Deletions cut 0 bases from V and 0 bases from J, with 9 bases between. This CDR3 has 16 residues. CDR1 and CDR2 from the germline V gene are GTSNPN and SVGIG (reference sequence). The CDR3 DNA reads TGTGCCTGGAGTGTGGGCTCGAGCTCTGGGGCCAACGTCCTGACTTTC. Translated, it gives CAWSVGSSSGANVLTF.

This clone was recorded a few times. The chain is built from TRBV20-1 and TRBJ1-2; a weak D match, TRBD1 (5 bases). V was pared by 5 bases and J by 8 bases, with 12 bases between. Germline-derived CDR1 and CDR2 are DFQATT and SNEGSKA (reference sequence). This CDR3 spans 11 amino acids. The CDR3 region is CSAGTGQGYTF. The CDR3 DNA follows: TGCAGTGCTGGGACCGGGCAGGGCTACACCTTC.

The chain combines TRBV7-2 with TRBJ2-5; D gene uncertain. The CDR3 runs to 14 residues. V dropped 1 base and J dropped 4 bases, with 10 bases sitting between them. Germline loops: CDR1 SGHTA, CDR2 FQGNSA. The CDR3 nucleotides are TGTGCCAGCAGCTTAGGGGTAGGGTTAGAGACCCAGTACTTC. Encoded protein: CASSLGVGLETQYF.

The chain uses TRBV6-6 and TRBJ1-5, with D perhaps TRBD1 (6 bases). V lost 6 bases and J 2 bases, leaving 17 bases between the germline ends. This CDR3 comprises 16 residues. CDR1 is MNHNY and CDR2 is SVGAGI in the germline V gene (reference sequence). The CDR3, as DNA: TGTGCCAGCAGAAGACGGGGGGGCGATGGCAATCAGCCCCAGCATTTT. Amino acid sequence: CASRRRGGDGNQPQHF.

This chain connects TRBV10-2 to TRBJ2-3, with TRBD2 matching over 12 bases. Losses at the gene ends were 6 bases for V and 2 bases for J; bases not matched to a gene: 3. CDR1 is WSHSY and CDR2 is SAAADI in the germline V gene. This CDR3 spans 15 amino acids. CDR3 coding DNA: TGCGCCAGCAGGGGACTAGCGGGCTTCACAGATACGCAGTATTTT. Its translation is CASRGLAGFTDTQYF.

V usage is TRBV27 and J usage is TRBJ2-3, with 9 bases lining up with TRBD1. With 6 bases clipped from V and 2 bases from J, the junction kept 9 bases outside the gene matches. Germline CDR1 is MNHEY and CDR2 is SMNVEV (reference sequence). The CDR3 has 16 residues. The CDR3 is CASSESGTGYTDTQYF. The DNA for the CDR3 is TGTGCCAGCAGCGAAAGTGGGACAGGGTACACAGATACGCAGTATTTT.

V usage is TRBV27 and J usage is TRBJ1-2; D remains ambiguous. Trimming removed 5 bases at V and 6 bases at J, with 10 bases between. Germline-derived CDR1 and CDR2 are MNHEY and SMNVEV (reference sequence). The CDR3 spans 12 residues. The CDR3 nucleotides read TGTGCCAGCAGTACCTCGAAGGATGGCTACACCTTC. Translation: CASSTSKDGYTF.

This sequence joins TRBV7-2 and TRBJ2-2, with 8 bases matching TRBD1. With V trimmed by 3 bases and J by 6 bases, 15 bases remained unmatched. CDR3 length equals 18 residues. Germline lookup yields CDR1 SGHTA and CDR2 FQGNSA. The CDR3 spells CASSFSWQGAVHAGELFF. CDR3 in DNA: TGTGCCAGCAGCTTCTCGTGGCAGGGGGCGGTCCACGCCGGGGAGCTGTTTTTT.

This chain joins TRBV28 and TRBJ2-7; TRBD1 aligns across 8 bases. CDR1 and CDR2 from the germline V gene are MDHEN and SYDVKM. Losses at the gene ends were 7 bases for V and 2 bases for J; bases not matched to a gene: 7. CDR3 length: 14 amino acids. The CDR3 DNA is TGTGCCAGCAATAGCAGGGGGCCTACCTACGAGCAGTACTTC. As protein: CASNSRGPTYEQYF. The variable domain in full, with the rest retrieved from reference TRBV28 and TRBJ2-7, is DVKVTQSSRYLVKRTGEKVFLECVQDMDHENMFWYRQDPGLGLRLIYFSYDVKMKEKGDIPEGYSVSREKKERFSLILESASTNQTSMYLCASNSRGPTYEQYFGPGTRLTVT.

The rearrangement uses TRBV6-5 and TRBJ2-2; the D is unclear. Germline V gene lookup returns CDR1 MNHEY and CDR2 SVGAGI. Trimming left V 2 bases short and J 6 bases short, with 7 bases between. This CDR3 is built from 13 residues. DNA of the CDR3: TGTGCCAGCAGTTACGATAGTGCCGGGGAGCTGTTTTTT. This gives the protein CASSYDSAGELFF.

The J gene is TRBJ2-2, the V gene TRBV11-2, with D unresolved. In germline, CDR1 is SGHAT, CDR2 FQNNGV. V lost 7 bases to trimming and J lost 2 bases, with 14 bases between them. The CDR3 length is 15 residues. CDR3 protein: CASNAFVLNTGELFF. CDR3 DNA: TGTGCCAGCAACGCGTTCGTCTTAAACACCGGGGAGCTGTTTTTT.

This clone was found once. The CDR3 DNA reads TGTGCCAGCTCACCAATAGGACAGGAAGGCTACACCTTC. Residues: CASSPIGQEGYTF. This chain connects TRBV18 to TRBJ1-2; TRBD1 matches at 7 bases. The CDR3 runs 13 residues. V gave up 2 bases and J gave up 8 bases; unmatched junction bases: 5. In germline, CDR1 is KGHSH, CDR2 LQKENI. The variable domain in full, completed from reference TRBV18 and TRBJ1-2, reads NAGVMQNPRHLVRRRGQEARLRCSPMKGHSHVYWYRQLPEEGLKFMVYLQKENIIDESGMPKERFSAEFPKEGPSILRIQQVVRGDSAAYFCASSPIGQEGYTFGSGTRLTVV.

The chain's CDR3 is CASSAQGANTGELFF. Here the CDR3 DNA reads TGTGCCAGCAGCGCACAGGGGGCGAACACCGGGGAGCTGTTTTTT. The chain links TRBV9 to TRBJ2-2, with TRBD1 matching 8 bases. Germline CDR1 reads SGDLS; CDR2 reads YYNGEE. CDR3 length: 15 residues. The J segment lost 0 bases and the V segment lost 3 bases, leaving 1 base of the junction unmatched.

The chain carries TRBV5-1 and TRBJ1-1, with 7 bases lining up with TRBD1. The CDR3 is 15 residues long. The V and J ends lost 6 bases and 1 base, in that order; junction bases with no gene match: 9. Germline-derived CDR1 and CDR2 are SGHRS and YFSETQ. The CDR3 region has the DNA TGCGCCAGCACCGCTCTAGGACAGGAGAACACTGAAGCTTTCTTT. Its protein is CASTALGQENTEAFF.

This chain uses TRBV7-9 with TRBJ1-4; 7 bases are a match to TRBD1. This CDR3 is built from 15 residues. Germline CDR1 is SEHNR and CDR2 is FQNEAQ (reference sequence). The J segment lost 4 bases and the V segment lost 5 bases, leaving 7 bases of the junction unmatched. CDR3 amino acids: CASSRGDSNNEKLFF. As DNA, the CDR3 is TGTGCCAGCAGCAGGGGGGACAGCAATAATGAAAAACTGTTTTTT.

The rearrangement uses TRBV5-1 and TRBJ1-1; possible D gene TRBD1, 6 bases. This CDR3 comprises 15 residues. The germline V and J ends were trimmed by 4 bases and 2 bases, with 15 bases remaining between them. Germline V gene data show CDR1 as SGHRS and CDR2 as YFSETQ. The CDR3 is CASSPYGGSNTEAFF. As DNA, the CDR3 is TGCGCCAGCAGCCCCTATGGGGGCAGCAACACTGAAGCTTTCTTT.

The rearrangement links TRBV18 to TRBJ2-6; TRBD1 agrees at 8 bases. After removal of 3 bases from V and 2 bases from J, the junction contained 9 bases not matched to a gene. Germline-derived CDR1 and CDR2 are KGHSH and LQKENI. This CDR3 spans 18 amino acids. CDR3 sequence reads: CASSPERTGLPGANVLTF. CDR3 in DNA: TGTGCCAGCTCACCCGAGAGGACAGGGCTCCCTGGGGCCAACGTCCTGACTTTC.

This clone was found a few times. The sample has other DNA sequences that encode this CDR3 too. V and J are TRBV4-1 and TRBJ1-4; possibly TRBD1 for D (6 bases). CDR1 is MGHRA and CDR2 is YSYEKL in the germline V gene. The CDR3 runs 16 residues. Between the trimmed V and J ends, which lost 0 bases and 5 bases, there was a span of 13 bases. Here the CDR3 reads CASSQDGTGLNEKLFF. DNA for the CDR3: TGCGCCAGCAGCCAAGATGGAACAGGGTTAAATGAAAAACTGTTTTTT.

DNA for the CDR3: TGTGCCAGCAGAATCTCGGGGGGTGAGCAGTTCTTC. Protein product: CASRISGGEQFF. The gene calls are TRBV6-5 and TRBJ2-1; TRBD2 matches at 7 bases. Germline V gene sequence: CDR1 MNHEY, CDR2 SVGAGI. The junction had 5 bases not matched to a gene; V was cut back by 6 bases and J by 9 bases. The CDR3 spans 12 residues.

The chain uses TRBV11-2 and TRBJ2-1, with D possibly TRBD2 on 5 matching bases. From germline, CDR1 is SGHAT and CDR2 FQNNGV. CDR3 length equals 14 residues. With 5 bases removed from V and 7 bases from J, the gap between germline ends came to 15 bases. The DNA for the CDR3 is TGTGCCAGCAGCCCTCCTGCGGGCGGGAATGAGCAGTTCTTC. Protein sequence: CASSPPAGGNEQFF.

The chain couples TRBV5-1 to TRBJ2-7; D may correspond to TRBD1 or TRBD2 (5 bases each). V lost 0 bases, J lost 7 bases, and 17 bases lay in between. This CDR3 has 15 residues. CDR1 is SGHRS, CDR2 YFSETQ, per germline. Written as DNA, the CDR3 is TGCGCCAGCAGCTTGGAGGGGCGATTCACGGGGGAGCAGTACTTC. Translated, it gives CASSLEGRFTGEQYF.

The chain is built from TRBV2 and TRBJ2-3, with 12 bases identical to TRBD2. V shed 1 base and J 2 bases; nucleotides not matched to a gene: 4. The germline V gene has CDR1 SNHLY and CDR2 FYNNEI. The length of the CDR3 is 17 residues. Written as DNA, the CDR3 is TGTGCCAGCAGTGAAGGTGGACTAGCGGGGTACACAGATACGCAGTATTTT. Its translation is CASSEGGLAGYTDTQYF.